The clone carrying this T cell receptor beta chain has just a few counts. This sample stems from a study of identical twins. This CDR3 region has 13 residues. Trimming cost V 0 bases and J 0 bases, with 2 bases left between them. From germline, CDR1 is MNHNY and CDR2 SVGAGI (reference sequence). Donors uniformly comprised healthy Caucasians. Addition of a universal primer site occurred through template switching, and cDNA carried unique molecular identifiers. TCRdb reanalysed the 5' RACE reads using MiXCR and keeps one entry per CDR3 protein. The table has 1.5 million to 2 million distinct CDR3 sequences, less than 35% seen once.

V usage is TRBV6-6 and J usage is TRBJ2-5, with D unclear. This TCR was sampled from a newborn girl in good health. Sequencing was carried out using cord blood. The CDR3 DNA reads TGTGCCAGCAGTTACTCGAACCAAGAGACCCAGTACTTC. Translation gives CASSYSNQETQYF.